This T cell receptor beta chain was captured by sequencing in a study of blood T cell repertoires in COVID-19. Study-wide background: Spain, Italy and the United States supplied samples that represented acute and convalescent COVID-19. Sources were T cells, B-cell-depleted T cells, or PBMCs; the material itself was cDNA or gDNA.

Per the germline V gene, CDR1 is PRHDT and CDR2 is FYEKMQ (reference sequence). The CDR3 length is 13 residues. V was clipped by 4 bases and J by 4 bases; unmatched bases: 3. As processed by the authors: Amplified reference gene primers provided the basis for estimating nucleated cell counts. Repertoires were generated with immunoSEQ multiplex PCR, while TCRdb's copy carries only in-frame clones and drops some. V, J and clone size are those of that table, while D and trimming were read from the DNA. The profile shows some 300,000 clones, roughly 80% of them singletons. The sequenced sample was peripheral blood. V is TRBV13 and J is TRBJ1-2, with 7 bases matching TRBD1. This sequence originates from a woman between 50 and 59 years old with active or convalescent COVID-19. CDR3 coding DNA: TGTGCCAGCAGCTCGCACAGGGGCTATGGCTACACCTTC. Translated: CASSSHRGYGYTF.